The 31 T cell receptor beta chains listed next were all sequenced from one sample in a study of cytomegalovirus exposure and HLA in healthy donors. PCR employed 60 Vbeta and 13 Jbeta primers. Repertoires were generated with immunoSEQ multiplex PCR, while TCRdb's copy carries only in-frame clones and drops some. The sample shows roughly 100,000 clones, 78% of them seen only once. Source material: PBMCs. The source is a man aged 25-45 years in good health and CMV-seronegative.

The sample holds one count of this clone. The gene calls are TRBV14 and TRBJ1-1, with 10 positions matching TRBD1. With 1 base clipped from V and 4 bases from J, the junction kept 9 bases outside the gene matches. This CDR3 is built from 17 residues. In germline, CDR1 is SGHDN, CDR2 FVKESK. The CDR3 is CASSQAIGTGVITEAFF. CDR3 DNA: TGTGCCAGCAGCCAAGCAATAGGGACAGGGGTGATCACTGAAGCTTTCTTT.

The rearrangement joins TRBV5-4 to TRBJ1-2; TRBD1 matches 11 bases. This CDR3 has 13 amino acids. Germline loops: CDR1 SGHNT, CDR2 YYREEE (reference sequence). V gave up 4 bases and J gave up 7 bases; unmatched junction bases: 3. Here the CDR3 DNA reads TGTGCCAGCAGCCTCGGACAGGGGGCTGGCTACACCTTC. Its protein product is CASSLGQGAGYTF.

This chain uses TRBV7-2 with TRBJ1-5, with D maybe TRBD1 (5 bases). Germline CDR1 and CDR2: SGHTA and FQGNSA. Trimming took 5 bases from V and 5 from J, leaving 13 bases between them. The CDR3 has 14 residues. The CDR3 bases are TGTGCCAGCAGCCCCGGACACAAATATCAGCCCCAGCATTTT. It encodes CASSPGHKYQPQHF.

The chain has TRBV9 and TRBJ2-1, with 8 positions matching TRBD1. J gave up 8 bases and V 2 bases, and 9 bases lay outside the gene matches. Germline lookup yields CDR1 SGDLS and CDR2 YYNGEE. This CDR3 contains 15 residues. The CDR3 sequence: CASSVGDRGFDEQFF. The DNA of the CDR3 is TGTGCCAGCAGCGTCGGAGACAGGGGTTTCGATGAGCAGTTCTTC.

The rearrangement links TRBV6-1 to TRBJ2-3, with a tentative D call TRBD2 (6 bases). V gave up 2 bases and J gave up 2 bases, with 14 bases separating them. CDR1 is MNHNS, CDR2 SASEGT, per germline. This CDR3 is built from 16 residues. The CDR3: CASSEWGLEITDTQYF. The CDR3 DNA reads TGTGCCAGCAGTGAATGGGGACTGGAGATCACAGATACGCAGTATTTT.

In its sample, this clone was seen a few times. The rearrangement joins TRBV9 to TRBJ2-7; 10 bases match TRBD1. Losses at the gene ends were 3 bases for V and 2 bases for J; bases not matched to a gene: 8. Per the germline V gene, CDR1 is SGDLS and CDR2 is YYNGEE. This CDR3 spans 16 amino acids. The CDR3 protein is CASSATGTGVPYEQYF. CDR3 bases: TGTGCCAGCAGCGCGACCGGGACAGGGGTTCCCTACGAGCAGTACTTC.

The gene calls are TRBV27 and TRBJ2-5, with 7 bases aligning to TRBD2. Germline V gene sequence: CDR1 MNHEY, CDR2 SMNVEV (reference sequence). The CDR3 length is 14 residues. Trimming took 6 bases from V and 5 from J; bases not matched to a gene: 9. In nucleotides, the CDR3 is TGTGCCAGCAGGCCCTCTAGCGGAACGGAGACCCAGTACTTC. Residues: CASRPSSGTETQYF.

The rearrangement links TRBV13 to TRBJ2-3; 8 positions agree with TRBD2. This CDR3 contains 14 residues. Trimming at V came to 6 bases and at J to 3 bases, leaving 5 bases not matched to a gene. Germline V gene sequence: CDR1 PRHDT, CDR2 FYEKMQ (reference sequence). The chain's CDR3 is CASRRGGETDTQYF. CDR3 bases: TGTGCCAGCAGACGGGGGGGCGAAACAGATACGCAGTATTTT.

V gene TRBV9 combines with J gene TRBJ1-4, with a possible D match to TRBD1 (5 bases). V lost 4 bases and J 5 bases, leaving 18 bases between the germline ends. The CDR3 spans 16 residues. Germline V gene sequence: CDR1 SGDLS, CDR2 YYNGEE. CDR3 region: CASSPAWGGVNEKLFF. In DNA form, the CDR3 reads TGTGCCAGCAGCCCAGCTTGGGGGGGGGTAAATGAAAAACTGTTTTTT.

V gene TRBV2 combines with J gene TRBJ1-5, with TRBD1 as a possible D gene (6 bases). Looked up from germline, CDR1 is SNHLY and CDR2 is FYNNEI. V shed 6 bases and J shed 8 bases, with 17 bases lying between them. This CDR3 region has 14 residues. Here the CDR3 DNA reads TGTGCCAGCAGAGCACTACAGGGTCAGAAGCCCCAGCATTTT. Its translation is CASRALQGQKPQHF.

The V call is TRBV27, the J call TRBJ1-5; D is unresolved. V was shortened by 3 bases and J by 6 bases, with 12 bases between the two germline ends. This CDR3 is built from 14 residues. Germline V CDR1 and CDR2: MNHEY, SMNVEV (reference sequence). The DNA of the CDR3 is TGTGCCAGCAGTTTCCGGGGTAGGGCTCAGCCCCAGCATTTT. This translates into CASSFRGRAQPQHF.

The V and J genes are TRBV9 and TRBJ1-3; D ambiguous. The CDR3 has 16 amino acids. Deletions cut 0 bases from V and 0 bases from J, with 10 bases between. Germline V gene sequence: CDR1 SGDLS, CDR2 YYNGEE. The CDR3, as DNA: TGTGCCAGCAGCGTAGCTTACACATACTCTGGAAACACCATATATTTT. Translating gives CASSVAYTYSGNTIYF.

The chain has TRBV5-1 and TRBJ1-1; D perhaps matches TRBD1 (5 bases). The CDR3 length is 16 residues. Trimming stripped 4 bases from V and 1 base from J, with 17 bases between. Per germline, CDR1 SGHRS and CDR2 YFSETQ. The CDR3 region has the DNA TGCGCCAGCAGCAGGAGCGGGCAGGGAGGGAACACTGAAGCTTTCTTT. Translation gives CASSRSGQGGNTEAFF.

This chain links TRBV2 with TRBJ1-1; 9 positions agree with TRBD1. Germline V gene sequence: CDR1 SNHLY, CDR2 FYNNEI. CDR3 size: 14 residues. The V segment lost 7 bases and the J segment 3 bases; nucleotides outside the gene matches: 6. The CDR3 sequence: CASKDRGLYTEAFF. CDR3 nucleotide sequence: TGTGCCAGCAAGGACAGGGGTTTGTACACTGAAGCTTTCTTT.

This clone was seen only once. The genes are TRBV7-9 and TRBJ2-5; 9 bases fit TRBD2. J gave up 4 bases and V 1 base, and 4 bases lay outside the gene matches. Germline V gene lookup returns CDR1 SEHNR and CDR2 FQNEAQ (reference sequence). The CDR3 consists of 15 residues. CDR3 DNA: TGTGCCAGCAGCTTAGACCTTAGCGGGAGAGAGACCCAGTACTTC. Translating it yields CASSLDLSGRETQYF.

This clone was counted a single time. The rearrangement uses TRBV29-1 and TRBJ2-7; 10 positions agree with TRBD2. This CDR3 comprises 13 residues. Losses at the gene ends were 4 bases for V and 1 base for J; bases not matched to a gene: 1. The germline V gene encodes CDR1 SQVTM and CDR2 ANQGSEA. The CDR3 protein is CSVVAGGSYEQYF. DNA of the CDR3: TGCAGCGTTGTAGCGGGGGGTTCCTACGAGCAGTACTTC.

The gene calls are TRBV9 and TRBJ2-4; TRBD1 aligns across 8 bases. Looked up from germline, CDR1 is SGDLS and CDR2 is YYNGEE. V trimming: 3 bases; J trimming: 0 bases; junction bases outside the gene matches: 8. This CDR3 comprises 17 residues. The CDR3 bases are TGTGCCAGCAGCGGGACAGGGTCGGGGCTAGCCAAAAACATTCAGTACTTC. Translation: CASSGTGSGLAKNIQYF.

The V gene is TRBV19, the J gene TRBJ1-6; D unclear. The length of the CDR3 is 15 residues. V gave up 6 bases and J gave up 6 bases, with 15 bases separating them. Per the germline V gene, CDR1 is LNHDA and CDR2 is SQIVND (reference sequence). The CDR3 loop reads CASREGHTRNSPLHF. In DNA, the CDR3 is TGTGCCAGTAGGGAGGGCCACACACGTAATTCACCCCTCCACTTT.

This chain's CDR3 is CSVRDSPNQPQHF. CDR3 bases: TGCAGCGTGCGCGACAGCCCCAATCAGCCCCAGCATTTT. The chain joins TRBV29-1 to TRBJ1-5; a possible D gene is TRBD1 (5 bases). V dropped 6 bases and J dropped 3 bases, with 12 bases sitting between them. Germline-derived CDR1 and CDR2 are SQVTM and ANQGSEA. The CDR3 sequence is 13 residues long.

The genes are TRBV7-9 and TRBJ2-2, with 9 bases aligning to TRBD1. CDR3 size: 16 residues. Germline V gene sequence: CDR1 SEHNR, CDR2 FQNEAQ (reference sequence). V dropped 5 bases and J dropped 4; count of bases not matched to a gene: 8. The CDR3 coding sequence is TGTGCCAGCAGCCTTGGACAGGGGATTTCCACCGGGGAGCTGTTTTTT. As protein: CASSLGQGISTGELFF.

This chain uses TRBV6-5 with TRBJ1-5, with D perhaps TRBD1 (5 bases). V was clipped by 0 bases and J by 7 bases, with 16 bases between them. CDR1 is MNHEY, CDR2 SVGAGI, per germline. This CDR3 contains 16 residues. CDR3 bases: TGTGCCAGCAGTTACTCGACCCCAGGGAACGGACAGCCCCAGCATTTT. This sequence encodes CASSYSTPGNGQPQHF.

Here the CDR3 DNA reads TGTGCCAGCAGTGAACCAGGGGGCGGCTATGGCTACACCTTC. Translating gives CASSEPGGGYGYTF. The V and J genes are TRBV6-1 and TRBJ1-2; 8 bases are a match to TRBD1. V lost 2 bases and J lost 4; bases outside the gene matches: 3. The CDR3 has 14 residues. The germline V gene has CDR1 MNHNS and CDR2 SASEGT.

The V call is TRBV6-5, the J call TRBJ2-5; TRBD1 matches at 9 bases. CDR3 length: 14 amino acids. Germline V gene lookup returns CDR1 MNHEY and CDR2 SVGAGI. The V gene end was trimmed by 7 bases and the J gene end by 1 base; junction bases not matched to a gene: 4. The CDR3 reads CASKEQGAQETQYF. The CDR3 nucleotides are TGTGCCAGCAAAGAACAGGGGGCCCAAGAGACCCAGTACTTC.

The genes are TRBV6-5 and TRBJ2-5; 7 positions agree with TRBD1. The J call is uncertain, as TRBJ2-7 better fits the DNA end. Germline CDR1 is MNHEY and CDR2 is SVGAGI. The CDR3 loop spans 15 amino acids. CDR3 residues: CASSGLDRSSYEQYF. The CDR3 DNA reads TGTGCCAGCAGTGGACTGGACAGGAGCTCCTACGAGCAGTACTTC.

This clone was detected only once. The CDR3 protein is CASSSPGTGANVLTF. CDR3 DNA: TGCGCCAGCAGCTCACCAGGGACTGGGGCCAACGTCCTGACTTTC. This rearrangement joins TRBV5-1 to TRBJ2-6, with a possible D match to TRBD1 (5 bases). Germline loops: CDR1 SGHRS, CDR2 YFSETQ. The CDR3 spans 15 residues. V lost 3 bases to trimming and J lost 2 bases, with 9 bases between them.

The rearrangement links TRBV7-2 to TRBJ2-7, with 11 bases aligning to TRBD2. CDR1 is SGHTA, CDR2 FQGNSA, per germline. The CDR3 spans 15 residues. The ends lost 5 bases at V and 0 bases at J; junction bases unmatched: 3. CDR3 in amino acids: CASSQTSGISYEQYF. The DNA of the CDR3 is TGTGCCAGCAGCCAGACTAGCGGGATCTCCTACGAGCAGTACTTC.

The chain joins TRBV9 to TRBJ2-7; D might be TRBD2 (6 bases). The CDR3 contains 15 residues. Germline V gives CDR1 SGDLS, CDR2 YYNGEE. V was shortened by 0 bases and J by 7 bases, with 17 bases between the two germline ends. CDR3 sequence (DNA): TGTGCCAGCAGCGTAGAAGGGACTCCCCCAGGAGAGCAGTACTTC. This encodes CASSVEGTPPGEQYF. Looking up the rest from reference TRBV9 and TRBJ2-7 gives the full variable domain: DSGVTQTPKHLITATGQRVTLRCSPRSGDLSVYWYQQSLDQGLQFLIQYYNGEERAKGNILERFSAQQFPDLHSELNLSSLELGDSALYFCASSVEGTPPGEQYFGPGTRLTVT.

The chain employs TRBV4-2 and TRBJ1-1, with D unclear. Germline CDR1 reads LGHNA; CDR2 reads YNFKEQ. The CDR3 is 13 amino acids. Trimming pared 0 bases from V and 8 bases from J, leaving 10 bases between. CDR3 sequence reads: CASSQDWREEAFF. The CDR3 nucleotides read TGTGCCAGCAGCCAAGATTGGCGGGAAGAAGCTTTCTTT.

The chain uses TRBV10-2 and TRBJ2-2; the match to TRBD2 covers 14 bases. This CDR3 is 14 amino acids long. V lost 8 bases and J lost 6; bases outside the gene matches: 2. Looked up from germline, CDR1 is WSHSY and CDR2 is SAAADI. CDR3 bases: TGCGCCAGCCAGACTAGCGGGAGGGCCGGGGAGCTGTTTTTT. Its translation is CASQTSGRAGELFF.

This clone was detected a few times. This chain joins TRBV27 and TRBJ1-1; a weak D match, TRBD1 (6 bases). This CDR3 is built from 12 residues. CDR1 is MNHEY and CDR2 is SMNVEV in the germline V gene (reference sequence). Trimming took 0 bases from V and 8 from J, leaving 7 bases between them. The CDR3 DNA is TGTGCCAGCAGTTTATCCGGGACAGAAGCTTTCTTT. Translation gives CASSLSGTEAFF.

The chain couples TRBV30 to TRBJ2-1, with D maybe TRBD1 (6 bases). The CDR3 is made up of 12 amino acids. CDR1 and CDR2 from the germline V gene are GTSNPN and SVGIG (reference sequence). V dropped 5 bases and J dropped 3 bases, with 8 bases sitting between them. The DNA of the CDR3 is TGTGCCTGGGAGGGGGTCTACAATGAGCAGTTCTTC. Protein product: CAWEGVYNEQFF.